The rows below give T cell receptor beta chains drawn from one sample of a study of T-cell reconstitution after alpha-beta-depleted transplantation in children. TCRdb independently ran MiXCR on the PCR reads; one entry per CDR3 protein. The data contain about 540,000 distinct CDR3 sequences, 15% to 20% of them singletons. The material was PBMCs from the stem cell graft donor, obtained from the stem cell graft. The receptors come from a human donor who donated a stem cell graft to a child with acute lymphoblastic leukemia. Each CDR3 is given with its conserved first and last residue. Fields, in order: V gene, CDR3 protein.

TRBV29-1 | CSVADVGPSNNEQFF
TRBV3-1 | CASSQVGPWTRDEQFF
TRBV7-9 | CASSLEVQGAYNEQFF
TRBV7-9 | CASSSETTGAIYGYTF
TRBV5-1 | CASSPGLAGGPTWGEQYF
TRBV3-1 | CASSQAREAFF
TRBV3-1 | CASSLLPGLVTDTQYF
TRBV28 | CASSSPGQGRNQPQHF
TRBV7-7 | CASSLLAPGVPTGELFF
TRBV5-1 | CASRDRGAGPSYEQYF
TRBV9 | CASSVVLNNEQFF
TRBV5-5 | CASSLVGTARPVGYTF
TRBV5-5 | CASNVQRTIYEQYF
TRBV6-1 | CASSDAVYNEQFF
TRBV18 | CASSPVGQGNYEQYF
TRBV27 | CASRPNRGPGGNTIYF
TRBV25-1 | CASSDHRGPAEAFF
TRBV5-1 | CASSWGQGYEQYF
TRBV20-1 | CSASNGGARAFF
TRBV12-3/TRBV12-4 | CASSFSIVEQFF
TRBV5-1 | CASSFEGRGYTF
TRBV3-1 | CASRAYNEQFF
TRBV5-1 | CASSFFGTGLFTDTQYF
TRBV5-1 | CASSSIPGLGRDEQFF
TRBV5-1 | CASSLASDYEQYF
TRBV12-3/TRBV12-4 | CASRLAGGRGNYGYTF
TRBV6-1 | CASRPRQGTAINYGYTF
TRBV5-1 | CASSLTSGRAGEQFF
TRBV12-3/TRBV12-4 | CASSFRGSYTEAFF
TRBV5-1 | CASSLGGDSNYEQYF
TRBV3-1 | CASTRGGTGELFF
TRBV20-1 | CSASQGLAMAGELFF
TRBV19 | CASSRREVSSGANVLTF
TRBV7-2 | CASSLRFQGPDTQYF
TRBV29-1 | CSAGRYNEQFF
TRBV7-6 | CASRLFPSTDTQYF
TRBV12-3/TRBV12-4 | CASSFMWRATPTDTQYF
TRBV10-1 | CASRASGSYEQFF
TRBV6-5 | CASSYRASYEQYF
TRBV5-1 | CASSWYNTDTQYF
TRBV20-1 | CSARDLYNEQFF
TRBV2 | CASSEILDSNQPQHF
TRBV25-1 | CASSELGSNQPQHF
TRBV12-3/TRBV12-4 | CASGGQPNQPQHF
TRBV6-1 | CASSPGRWRTGELFF
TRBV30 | CAWRRDPWDPGTTLNEQFF
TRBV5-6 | CASRSYIRSYNEQFF
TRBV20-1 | CSASIRDSSYEQYF
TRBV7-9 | CASSLEGLRTNTEAFF
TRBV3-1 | CASSQGSSGRARHEQYF
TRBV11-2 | CASSSGTGSEETQYF